This T cell receptor (beta chain) was captured in a study of CD8 T cells in ankylosing spondylitis. General study points: Several highly homologous variants made up a TCR beta motif, and this motif appeared characteristic of ankylosing spondylitis blood. Prior work had noted some motif variants in reactive arthritis blood and synovial fluid.

With 3 bases clipped from V and 8 bases from J, the junction kept 8 bases outside the gene matches. Germline loops: CDR1 SGHVS, CDR2 FNYEAQ. The CDR3 spans 16 residues. Libraries for TCR beta were made by quantitative 5'-RACE with molecular barcodes. TCRdb fed the 5' RACE reads into MiXCR, producing one record per CDR3 protein. The data hold 84,000 or so distinct CDR3 sequences, with around 25% observed a single time. This clonotype was seen only a few times. The antigen remains unidentified. The sequenced sample consisted of blood, either unsorted or a sorted T cell fraction (not recorded which). The chain links TRBV7-6 to TRBJ2-1, with 12 positions matching TRBD2. This TCR was sampled from a male donor with ankylosing spondylitis or in good health (not recorded which). The CDR3 DNA reads as TGTGCCAGCAGCTTTTTCTCGACTAGCGGGAGCGATGAGCAGTTCTTC. Translation gives CASSFFSTSGSDEQFF.